The 10 T cell receptor beta chains below come from one sample, sequenced in a study of OX40 agonist ivuxolimab in advanced cancers. Profiled with immunoSEQ multiplex PCR; TCRdb holds only in-frame clones, not every one. The data contain more than 70,000 clones, more than 65% of them singletons. Sequenced here: CD4+ or CD8+ T cells sorted from blood, sampled in a trial of the OX40 agonist ivuxolimab. The receptor set was obtained from an adult with an advanced solid tumor such as melanoma, head and neck, liver or kidney cancer.

V is TRBV6-6 and J is TRBJ1-1; no clear D. The ends were cut back, 2 bases at V and 5 bases at J, with 3 bases in the middle. CDR1 is MNHNY, CDR2 SVGAGI, per germline (reference sequence). The CDR3 has 11 residues. The CDR3: CASSYETEAFF. The CDR3 region has the DNA TGTGCCAGCAGTTACGAAACTGAAGCTTTCTTT.

The count of this clone is one. The chain links TRBV7-9 to TRBJ2-5; D may be TRBD2 (6 bases). The J call may be incorrect, as the DNA end agrees better with TRBJ2-7. The CDR3 is 16 amino acids. Germline V gene sequence: CDR1 SEHNR, CDR2 FQNEAQ (reference sequence). CDR3 coding DNA: TGTGCCAGCAGCTTAGGCGGGATCCTCAGCTCCTACGAGCAGTACTTC. It yields the protein CASSLGGILSSYEQYF.

This clone was observed a handful of times. This chain uses TRBV5-6 with TRBJ1-2; D remains unclear. CDR1 and CDR2 from the germline V gene are SGHDT and YYEEEE. The CDR3 has 12 amino acids. V shed 4 bases and J shed 6 bases, with 10 bases lying between them. CDR3 residues: CASSIGPNGYTF. In DNA, the CDR3 is TGTGCCAGCAGCATAGGGCCAAATGGCTACACCTTC.

This clone was found once. V and J are TRBV7-8 and TRBJ1-2, with TRBD1 as a possible D gene (5 bases). Germline CDR1 is SGHVS and CDR2 is FQNEAQ. V was cut by 1 base and J by 6 bases, with 12 bases left in between. This CDR3 comprises 14 residues. The CDR3 DNA is TGTGCCAGCAGCTTAGTCACAGGTGAAGATGGCTACACCTTC. Translated, it gives CASSLVTGEDGYTF.

The rearrangement joins TRBV2 to TRBJ2-3; a possible D gene is TRBD2 (5 bases). This CDR3 comprises 17 residues. The V gene's germline CDR1 is SNHLY and CDR2 FYNNEI. Trimming removed 4 bases from V and 3 bases from J, with 20 bases in between. The CDR3 nucleotides are TGTGCCAGCAGTGGGGTGAGGGTTAGCAGCGGTACAGATACGCAGTATTTT. This codes for CASSGVRVSSGTDTQYF.

This clone was detected once. An end of the junction does not agree with germline; a read error may underlie this. The chain has TRBV10-3 and TRBJ1-3; D ambiguous. The CDR3 sequence is 14 residues long. The germline gives CDR1 ENHRY, CDR2 SYGVKD. CDR3 nucleotides: TGTGCCAGCAGTTTGGCAGGATTGGGAAACACCATATATTTT. This sequence encodes CASSLAGLGNTIYF.

The V and J genes are TRBV4-3 and TRBJ1-5, with unresolved D. Trimming took off 0 bases at V and 0 bases at J, with 0 bases between the two ends. The CDR3 consists of 13 residues. Germline values: CDR1 LGHNA, CDR2 YSLEER. CDR3 residues: CASSQDSNQPQHF. Written as DNA, the CDR3 is TGCGCCAGCAGCCAAGATAGCAATCAGCCCCAGCATTTT.

This clone showed up just once. The V call is TRBV7-2, the J call TRBJ1-4; a possible D gene is TRBD1 (6 bases). This CDR3 contains 15 residues. Looked up from germline, CDR1 is SGHTA and CDR2 is FQGNSA. V lost 5 bases and J lost 7, with 17 bases in between. CDR3 DNA: TGTGCCAGCAGCCAGGGTCAGGGGTGGGGTGAAAAACTGTTTTTT. Protein: CASSQGQGWGEKLFF.

This clone came up once. A much bigger clone sits one base away, suggesting this may be a read error. This CDR3 is also generated by other DNA sequences in the sample. The chain recombines TRBV2 with TRBJ2-1; TRBD2 matches at 10 bases. Germline lookup yields CDR1 SNHLY and CDR2 FYNNEI. CDR3 length equals 16 residues. V dropped 3 bases and J dropped 7; count of bases not matched to a gene: 9. The CDR3 reads CASSEAALAGENEQFF. The CDR3 bases are TGTGCCAGCAGTGAGGCGGCTCTAGCGGGAGAGAATGAGCAGTTCTTC. Full variable domain (missing parts from reference TRBV2 and TRBJ2-1): EPEVTQTPSHQVTQMGQEVILRCVPISNHLYFYWYRQILGQKVEFLVSFYNNEISEKSEIFDDQFSVERPDGSNFTLKIRSTKLEDSAMYFCASSEAALAGENEQFFGPGTRLTVL.

The rearrangement joins TRBV11-2 to TRBJ1-2; D might be TRBD1 (6 bases). V was clipped by 3 bases and J by 6 bases, with 17 bases between them. Germline CDR1 is SGHAT and CDR2 is FQNNGV. This CDR3 is 15 amino acids long. CDR3: CASSFTLTGPDGYTF. The DNA of the CDR3 is TGTGCCAGCAGCTTTACGTTAACAGGGCCTGATGGCTACACCTTC.